One and the same sample provided the 17 T cell receptor beta chains below, sequenced in a study of T-cell memory formation after mild COVID-19. TCRdb called the 5' RACE reads again in MiXCR, with one record for every CDR3 protein. The sample has a few hundred thousand distinct CDR3 sequences, roughly 17% seen once. What was sequenced was PBMCs or a T cell subset sorted from them (not recorded which). These receptors originate from a man between 18 and 29 years old who had mild COVID-19 (a few samples of this study predate the infection). Cell type and time point are not known.

This clonotype has just a few counts. The chain links TRBV9 to TRBJ2-3; D possibly corresponds to TRBD2 (5 bases). Germline CDR1 reads SGDLS; CDR2 reads YYNGEE. Trimming took 5 bases from V and 4 from J, leaving 17 bases between them. This CDR3 is built from 15 residues. Here the CDR3 reads CASSSGYGIPDTQYF. The CDR3 bases are TGTGCCAGCAGTTCGGGATACGGGATTCCAGATACGCAGTATTTT.

The chain links TRBV7-2 to TRBJ1-1; the D is unclear. Germline CDR1 and CDR2: SGHTA and FQGNSA. V shed 4 bases and J shed 0 bases, with 9 bases lying between them. CDR3 length equals 14 residues. Here the CDR3 reads CASSSKWMNTEAFF. Here the CDR3 DNA reads TGTGCCAGCAGCTCCAAATGGATGAACACTGAAGCTTTCTTT.

This clonotype was seen ten or more times. No conserved phenylalanine or tryptophan is present at the end of the CDR3, so a read error is the likely explanation. The DNA is omitted, as the CDR3 cannot be located on it reliably, and the CDR3 follows TCRdb's listing. The rearrangement links TRBV7-8 to TRBJ2-2; TRBD2, the table's D call, was not compared with the DNA. The length of the CDR3 is 10 amino acids, counting both ends. Germline CDR1 is SGHVS and CDR2 is FQNEAQ. The CDR3 loop reads CASSFRVGPG.

V gene TRBV29-1 combines with J gene TRBJ2-3; the match to TRBD1 covers 8 bases. The germline CDR1 and CDR2 sequences are SQVTM and ANQGSEA. With 7 bases clipped from V and 4 bases from J, the junction kept 1 base outside the gene matches. This CDR3 is 11 amino acids long. The CDR3 here is CSAGGPDTQYF. Written as DNA, the CDR3 is TGCAGCGCAGGGGGCCCAGATACGCAGTATTTT.

This chain links TRBV27 with TRBJ1-5, with 8 bases that match TRBD1. The germline V gene encodes CDR1 MNHEY and CDR2 SMNVEV (reference sequence). The CDR3 totals 15 residues. Trimming cost V 6 bases and J 7 bases; bases outside gene matches: 11. CDR3 region: CASRTQGAPGQPQHF. CDR3 nucleotides: TGTGCCAGCAGAACCCAGGGGGCGCCGGGACAGCCCCAGCATTTT.

In this sample, this clonotype turned up many times. The chain joins TRBV6-2 or TRBV6-3 to TRBJ1-2; the D gene is possibly TRBD1 (5 bases). Looked up from germline, CDR1 is MNHEY and CDR2 is SVGEGT. The CDR3 has 15 residues. V lost 0 bases and J 0 bases, leaving 8 bases between the germline ends. CDR3 DNA sequence: TGTGCCAGCAGTTACTCGGGCAGGGCTAACTATGGCTACACCTTC. Translated: CASSYSGRANYGYTF.

In this sample, this clonotype turned up a few times. The chain has TRBV5-6 and TRBJ2-5, with D hard to call. The CDR3 runs 13 residues. V was cut by 0 bases and J by 5 bases, with 8 bases left in between. Looked up from germline, CDR1 is SGHDT and CDR2 is YYEEEE. This CDR3 reads CASSLVSPETQYF. In DNA form, the CDR3 reads TGTGCCAGCAGCTTGGTTTCTCCGGAGACCCAGTACTTC.

V usage is TRBV27 and J usage is TRBJ2-5, with D perhaps given as TRBD1 or TRBD2 (5 bases each). Trimming shortened V by 4 bases and J by 1 base, and 13 bases separated the two germline ends. Germline V gives CDR1 MNHEY, CDR2 SMNVEV (reference sequence). The CDR3 totals 15 residues. The CDR3 sequence: CASSSSGATQETQYF. The CDR3, as DNA: TGTGCCAGCAGTTCATCCGGGGCCACCCAAGAGACCCAGTACTTC.

V is TRBV11-2 and J is TRBJ2-1; the D gene is possibly TRBD2 (6 bases). Deletions cut 3 bases from V and 4 bases from J, with 13 bases between. In germline, CDR1 is SGHAT, CDR2 FQNNGV. This CDR3 is 15 amino acids long. CDR3 in DNA: TGTGCCAGCAGCTTTCTAACGGGGGAATACAATGAGCAGTTCTTC. It translates to CASSFLTGEYNEQFF.

This clonotype was detected ten times or more. This chain connects TRBV3-1 to TRBJ2-7; TRBD1 agrees at 9 bases. The CDR3 sequence is 15 residues long. Germline CDR1 is LGHDT and CDR2 is YNNKEL (reference sequence). The junction had 10 bases not matched to a gene; V was cut back by 7 bases and J by 3 bases. This chain's CDR3 is CASNSPGQGYYEQYV. In DNA form, the CDR3 reads TGTGCCAGCAACTCTCCGGGACAGGGCTACTACGAGCAGTACGTC.

The J gene is TRBJ2-2, the V gene TRBV4-3, with D perhaps matching TRBD2 (5 bases). The CDR3 covers 16 residues. Germline V CDR1 and CDR2: LGHNA, YSLEER. V lost 0 bases to trimming and J lost 5 bases, with 13 bases between them. As DNA, the CDR3 is TGCGCCAGCAGCCAAGATCCCCCTCGGGATACCGGGGAGCTGTTTTTT. Residues: CASSQDPPRDTGELFF.

This clonotype was counted only a few times. The V call is TRBV11-1, the J call TRBJ2-4, with D possibly TRBD1 on 6 matching bases. With 5 bases removed from V and 9 bases from J, the gap between germline ends came to 14 bases. The CDR3 runs to 13 residues. Germline-derived CDR1 and CDR2 are SGHAT and FQDESV (reference sequence). The CDR3 loop is CASSQQQGAIQYF. The CDR3 nucleotides read TGTGCCAGCAGCCAACAACAGGGCGCCATTCAGTACTTC. Complete variable domain (other parts from reference TRBV11-1 and TRBJ2-4): EAEVAQSPRYKITEKSQAVAFWCDPISGHATLYWYRQILGQGPELLVQFQDESVVDDSQLPKDRFSAERLKGVDSTLKIQPAELGDSAMYLCASSQQQGAIQYFGAGTRLSVL.

This clonotype has a handful of counts. The rearrangement links TRBV12-3 or TRBV12-4 to TRBJ2-4, with TRBD2 identical over 8 bases. The length of the CDR3 is 14 residues. The trim removed 8 bases at V and 9 bases at J, leaving 12 bases unmatched. The CDR3 DNA reads TGTGCCAGCGGCCAGGGACTAGTTTCTGGCATTCAGTACTTC. Its translation: CASGQGLVSGIQYF.

This clonotype has more than one count but fewer than ten. The rearrangement links TRBV7-9 to TRBJ2-3, with D unclear. V was pared by 2 bases and J by 2 bases, with 8 bases between. Germline V gene data show CDR1 as SEHNR and CDR2 as FQNEAQ (reference sequence). The CDR3 runs 14 residues. The CDR3, as DNA: TGTGCCAGCAGCTTACGGCAGGTCACAGATACGCAGTATTTT. This encodes CASSLRQVTDTQYF.

V gene TRBV5-6 combines with J gene TRBJ1-5, with D possibly TRBD1 on 6 matching bases. Germline V lookup: CDR1 SGHDT, CDR2 YYEEEE. This CDR3 spans 16 amino acids. Trimming cost V 1 base and J 3 bases, with 14 bases left between them. CDR3 DNA: TGTGCCAGCAGCTTGAGGGGACACATGTCCAATCAGCCCCAGCATTTT. It codes for CASSLRGHMSNQPQHF.

The chain employs TRBV7-2 and TRBJ1-1; 9 bases align to TRBD1. Trimming at V came to 4 bases and at J to 7 bases, leaving 10 bases not matched to a gene. The germline V gene encodes CDR1 SGHTA and CDR2 FQGNSA. The CDR3 extends over 15 amino acids. The CDR3, as DNA: TGTGCCAGCAGCTCACAGACCGGACAGGGGTTTGAAGCTTTCTTT. This sequence encodes CASSSQTGQGFEAFF.

The chain recombines TRBV5-6 with TRBJ2-7; D gene uncertain. The ends were cut back, 4 bases at V and 6 bases at J, with 8 bases in the middle. Germline values: CDR1 SGHDT, CDR2 YYEEEE. The length of the CDR3 is 11 residues. The CDR3 region has the DNA TGTGCCAGCAGCCGCAGGATCGAGCAGTACTTC. This codes for CASSRRIEQYF.